This T cell receptor beta chain came from a study of T cell repertoires in cytomegalovirus infection. Study background: Both recently identified HLA-C-restricted and well-studied HLA-B-restricted CMV epitopes were used in the study. Public TCR beta signatures provided an indication of both CMV infection and a matching HLA type. Study-wide results and caveats: Dominating the ex vivo response were TCR beta clonotypes that were CMV-specific and HLA-C-restricted.

From germline, CDR1 is KGHDR and CDR2 SFDVKD. CDR3 length: 14 residues. With 1 base removed from V and 7 bases from J, the gap between germline ends came to 10 bases. Points on this clonotype: Its specificity is unknown.

TCRdb itself ran the reads through MiXCR, one entry per CDR3 protein. This table has about 110,000 distinct CDR3 sequences, 30% appearing once. This sequence was found in a human donor in good health (CMV status not recorded). Some clones in this sample may be carry-over from other donors' samples. This rearrangement joins TRBV24-1 to TRBJ2-1; no reliable D call. Sequencing used CD8+ T cells from cultured PBMCs, obtained from culture after CMV antigen stimulation. The CDR3 bases are TGTGCCACCAGTGATTTTTGGCCATGGAATGAGCAGTTCTTC. Its protein is CATSDFWPWNEQFF.